Below, 15 T cell receptor beta chains from the same sample are listed, as sequenced in a study of CD8+ T cells in alopecia areata. cDNA serving as the sequencing template came from extracted, reverse transcribed RNA. Here immunoSEQ multiplex PCR was the method, and the copy in TCRdb shows in-frame clones only, minus some. Among some 190,000 clones listed, 66% were seen once. This sample's treatment: oral pan-JAK inhibitor, 5-10 mg twice daily. Sequenced material: CD4+ T cells sorted from blood, taken between weeks 43 and 45, from a patient treated with tofacitinib. Receptors originate from a human donor with alopecia areata.

The chain is built from TRBV30 and TRBJ1-2, with D unresolved. The V end was cut by 3 bases, the J end by 3 bases, with 8 bases between. Looked up from germline, CDR1 is GTSNPN and CDR2 is SVGIG (reference sequence). The CDR3 totals 12 residues. CDR3 in amino acids: CAWREPDYGYTF. The CDR3 DNA reads as TGTGCCTGGAGGGAACCGGACTATGGCTACACCTTC.

The J gene is TRBJ1-2, the V gene TRBV7-2, with D unresolved. Germline V gene sequence: CDR1 SGHTA, CDR2 FQGNSA. The V end was cut by 1 base, the J end by 8 bases, with 11 bases between. The CDR3 spans 13 residues. The CDR3 DNA sequence: TGTGCCAGCAGCTTAGGGCCCAGACGAGGCTACACCTTC. Its translation: CASSLGPRRGYTF.

V is TRBV13 and J is TRBJ2-5; TRBD2 aligns across 9 bases. V shed 7 bases, J shed 4 bases, and the junction held 7 bases outside the gene matches. CDR1 PRHDT and CDR2 FYEKMQ come from the germline V gene (reference sequence). The CDR3 extends over 14 amino acids. This chain's CDR3 is CASTDRGGAETQYF. As DNA, the CDR3 is TGTGCCAGCACAGACCGCGGGGGGGCAGAGACCCAGTACTTC.

This chain uses TRBV7-2 with TRBJ2-7; a weak D match, TRBD1 (5 bases). Trimming took 6 bases from V and 2 from J, leaving 8 bases between them. This CDR3 contains 12 residues. Germline loops: CDR1 SGHTA, CDR2 FQGNSA. The CDR3 loop reads CASSKDTYEQYF. CDR3 nucleotides: TGTGCCAGCAGTAAGGACACCTACGAGCAGTACTTC.

The chain links TRBV5-8 to TRBJ1-6; weak D call: TRBD1 (5 bases). Germline CDR1 SGHTS, CDR2 YDEGEE. The V and J ends lost 1 base and 11 bases respectively, with 7 bases between them. The CDR3 is made up of 12 amino acids. The CDR3 DNA follows: TGTGCCAGCAGCTTGCGGGGGACACCCCTCCACTTT. Amino acid sequence: CASSLRGTPLHF.

This chain connects TRBV15 to TRBJ2-5; D remains unclear. V lost 8 bases and J lost 5, with 15 bases in between. CDR3 length equals 13 residues. The germline V gene has CDR1 LNHNV and CDR2 YYDKDF (reference sequence). For the CDR3, the DNA is TGTGCCACCCGAGGCCGGTTAATGGAGACCCAGTACTTC. Amino acids: CATRGRLMETQYF.

The chain couples TRBV29-1 to TRBJ2-7, with D hard to call. From germline, CDR1 is SQVTM and CDR2 ANQGSEA. Deletions cut 6 bases from V and 2 bases from J, with 14 bases between. This CDR3 is 13 amino acids long. The CDR3 DNA follows: TGCAGCGTCACTCGACCTCTAACCTACGAGCAGTACTTC. Translation gives CSVTRPLTYEQYF.

This chain uses TRBV7-2 with TRBJ1-6, with D possibly matching TRBD1 (6 bases). The length of the CDR3 is 15 residues. Looked up from germline, CDR1 is SGHTA and CDR2 is FQGNSA. V was clipped by 6 bases and J by 5 bases, with 14 bases between them. The CDR3 reads CASRPDRTHNSPLHF. CDR3 sequence (DNA): TGTGCCAGCAGGCCTGACAGGACCCATAATTCACCCCTCCACTTT.

The chain is built from TRBV9 and TRBJ2-3; 7 bases agree with TRBD1. V dropped 4 bases and J dropped 1; count of bases not matched to a gene: 9. CDR3 length: 16 amino acids. Germline V gives CDR1 SGDLS, CDR2 YYNGEE. CDR3 residues: CASSRTTGIGTDTQYF. For the CDR3, the DNA is TGTGCCAGCAGCCGTACGACAGGGATCGGCACAGATACGCAGTATTTT.

The chain couples TRBV6-6 to TRBJ2-1; no clear D. Germline V gene data show CDR1 as MNHNY and CDR2 as SVGAGI (reference sequence). Trimming removed 5 bases from V and 7 bases from J, with 12 bases in between. CDR3 length: 13 residues. The CDR3, as DNA: TGTGCCAGCAGTGGATCGTGGGAAAATGAGCAGTTCTTC. It specifies CASSGSWENEQFF.

This clone was counted a few times. Within the sample, other DNA sequences also encode this same CDR3. The chain links TRBV29-1 to TRBJ1-1; TRBD1 is a possible D gene (5 bases). The germline V gene encodes CDR1 SQVTM and CDR2 ANQGSEA. The CDR3 loop spans 13 amino acids. Deletions cut 4 bases from V and 1 base from J, with 10 bases between. The DNA of the CDR3 is TGCAGCGTTGCAGGGAGGGCGAACACTGAAGCTTTCTTT. Translated: CSVAGRANTEAFF.

V and J are TRBV29-1 and TRBJ2-1; 7 nucleotides line up with TRBD1. Trimming at V came to 6 bases and at J to 0 bases, leaving 5 bases not matched to a gene. The CDR3 is made up of 14 amino acids. CDR1 SQVTM and CDR2 ANQGSEA come from the germline V gene. CDR3 region: CSVGTASSYNEQFF. DNA for the CDR3: TGCAGCGTCGGGACAGCCTCCTCCTACAATGAGCAGTTCTTC.

This chain uses TRBV6-5 with TRBJ1-2; the D gene is possibly TRBD1 (6 bases). Trimming removed 7 bases from V and 8 bases from J, with 14 bases in between. This CDR3 comprises 12 residues. Germline CDR1 and CDR2: MNHEY and SVGAGI. As DNA, the CDR3 is TGTGCCAGCACGCCCGGGGGGCGCGGCTACACCTTC. It encodes CASTPGGRGYTF.

The genes are TRBV15 and TRBJ1-2; the match to TRBD1 covers 9 bases. This CDR3 is built from 14 residues. J lost 5 bases, V lost 4 bases, and 5 bases had no gene match. CDR1 and CDR2 (germline): LNHNV, YYDKDF (reference sequence). The CDR3 nucleotides are TGTGCCACCAGCAACACCGGGACAGGGTATGGCTACACCTTC. Protein product: CATSNTGTGYGYTF.

The rearrangement uses TRBV25-1 and TRBJ2-5; a weak D match, TRBD2 (6 bases). Trimming left V 4 bases short and J 4 bases short, with 13 bases between. Germline assignment: CDR1 MGHDK and CDR2 SYGVNS. This CDR3 is 14 amino acids long. The CDR3 coding sequence is TGTGCCAGCAGTGCAAGGGCCGGGGGAGAGACCCAGTACTTC. As protein: CASSARAGGETQYF. Combining the CDR3 with reference TRBV25-1 and TRBJ2-5 gives the whole variable domain EADIYQTPRYLVIGTGKKITLECSQTMGHDKMYWYQQDPGMELHLIHYSYGVNSTEKGDLSSESTVSRIRTEHFPLTLESARPSHTSQYLCASSARAGGETQYFGPGTRLLVL.